The entry below describes one T cell receptor (beta chain). Its specificity is unknown. These data come from a study of cytomegalovirus exposure and HLA in healthy donors. Study findings and constraints: It was reported that the classifier diagnosed cytomegalovirus status with high specificity and sensitivity in both the original and validation cohorts.

With V trimmed by 4 bases and J by 4 bases, 8 bases remained unmatched. This CDR3 comprises 16 residues. The germline V gene encodes CDR1 MNHNY and CDR2 SVGAGI (reference sequence). The primer mix had 60 Vbeta and 13 Jbeta primers. The assay was immunoSEQ multiplex PCR, and TCRdb's table has in-frame clones only and misses some. Of under 300,000 clones listed, 81% are singletons. Source material: PBMCs. This receptor was taken from a woman in her sixties or seventies in good health and CMV-seropositive. The J gene is TRBJ2-5, the V gene TRBV6-6; 11 nucleotides agree with TRBD2. The CDR3 DNA follows: TGTGCCAGCAGTTGGGGCGGGACTAGCGGTTCAGAGACCCAGTACTTC. Amino acid sequence: CASSWGGTSGSETQYF.